The clone carrying this T cell receptor (beta chain) was picked up a small number of times. Germline CDR1 MRHNA, CDR2 SNTAGT. CDR3 length: 16 amino acids. V lost 2 bases to trimming and J lost 4 bases; unmatched junction nucleotides: 8. Individuals drawn from 24 US areas were about 18 to 89 years old. TCRdb keeps only in-frame clones here, not all; method: immunoSEQ multiplex PCR. The data hold around 390,000 clones, with 80% to 90% observed a single time. The record originates from a study of blood T cell repertoires in COVID-19. The sample comprised PBMCs or T cells enriched from blood (not recorded which). The receptor was derived from a woman aged 45-65 years who had recovered from COVID-19. This sequence joins TRBV6-4 and TRBJ2-1, with 7 bases lining up with TRBD2. CDR3 in amino acids: CASSDAAGVLYNEQFF. CDR3 in DNA: TGTGCCAGCAGTGACGCTGCGGGGGTTTTGTACAATGAGCAGTTCTTC.